This entry lists 25 T cell receptor beta chains sequenced from one sample in a study of technical replicates of blood from four donors. The data were produced by immunoSEQ multiplex PCR, yet TCRdb's version contains in-frame clones alone and is incomplete. The repertoire holds some 67,000 clones, with roughly 98% as singletons. The sequenced sample was T cells isolated from PBMCs. Receptors were obtained from a human donor in good health.

This chain links TRBV25-1 with TRBJ2-5; 11 nucleotides match TRBD1. The CDR3 has 17 amino acids. The germline V gene has CDR1 MGHDK and CDR2 SYGVNS. Trimming removed 1 base from V and 2 bases from J; junction bases left unmatched: 6. The chain's CDR3 is CASSELVRDRGQETQYF. As DNA, the CDR3 is TGTGCCAGCAGTGAATTAGTAAGGGACAGGGGGCAAGAGACCCAGTACTTC.

The rearrangement links TRBV25-1 to TRBJ1-6, with TRBD1 identical over 9 bases. Germline V lookup: CDR1 MGHDK, CDR2 SYGVNS. This CDR3 comprises 15 residues. J was trimmed by 7 bases and V by 4 bases; bases with no gene match: 5. The CDR3 bases are TGTGCCAGCAGTGTAGGGACAGGGACAAATTCACCCCTCCACTTT. Residues: CASSVGTGTNSPLHF.

The V call is TRBV9, the J call TRBJ2-1, with D possibly being TRBD2 (6 bases). CDR3 length: 16 amino acids. Trimming left V 4 bases short and J 0 bases short, with 14 bases between. Germline CDR1 is SGDLS and CDR2 is YYNGEE. The CDR3 spells CASSPAGRGSYNEQFF. The CDR3 DNA reads TGTGCCAGCAGCCCGGCGGGAAGGGGCTCCTACAATGAGCAGTTCTTC. Full variable domain (missing parts from reference TRBV9 and TRBJ2-1): DSGVTQTPKHLITATGQRVTLRCSPRSGDLSVYWYQQSLDQGLQFLIQYYNGEERAKGNILERFSAQQFPDLHSELNLSSLELGDSALYFCASSPAGRGSYNEQFFGPGTRLTVL.

This chain connects TRBV9 to TRBJ1-2; D uncertain. V gave up 6 bases and J gave up 8 bases, with 14 bases separating them. CDR3 length: 12 amino acids. Germline lookup yields CDR1 SGDLS and CDR2 YYNGEE. The CDR3 DNA reads TGTGCCAGCACCCCCACGGGGAGCGGCTACACCTTC. It specifies CASTPTGSGYTF. Full variable domain (rest looked up from reference TRBV9 and TRBJ1-2): DSGVTQTPKHLITATGQRVTLRCSPRSGDLSVYWYQQSLDQGLQFLIQYYNGEERAKGNILERFSAQQFPDLHSELNLSSLELGDSALYFCASTPTGSGYTFGSGTRLTVV.

This clone was seen a single time. DNA for the CDR3: TGCGCCAGCAGCTTGCCAGGCCCGGATTCACCCCTCCACTTT. The encoded protein is CASSLPGPDSPLHF. The chain couples TRBV5-1 to TRBJ1-6, with D hard to call. Germline V lookup: CDR1 SGHRS, CDR2 YFSETQ. The CDR3 is made up of 14 amino acids. Trimming took 1 base from V and 8 from J, leaving 10 bases between them.

The rearrangement links TRBV11-2 to TRBJ2-4, with 16 nucleotides matching TRBD2. This CDR3 contains 17 residues. The germline gives CDR1 SGHAT, CDR2 FQNNGV. V shed 5 bases and J 8 bases; nucleotides not matched to a gene: 9. The CDR3 sequence: CASSLGLAGGPVHIQYF. CDR3 bases: TGTGCCAGCAGCCTGGGACTAGCGGGAGGGCCGGTCCACATTCAGTACTTC.

This clone has only one observation. The chain joins TRBV28 to TRBJ2-7, with D possibly matching TRBD2 (5 bases). The CDR3 has 14 amino acids. CDR1 is MDHEN, CDR2 SYDVKM, per germline. Trimming cost V 0 bases and J 5 bases, with 11 bases left between them. The CDR3 spells CASSLWTNPHEQYF. The CDR3, as DNA: TGTGCCAGCAGTTTATGGACTAATCCGCACGAGCAGTACTTC.

The CDR3 region is CASSPSTHSNQPQHF. CDR3 DNA sequence: TGTGCCAGCAGCCCCTCCACTCATAGCAATCAGCCCCAGCATTTT. The chain employs TRBV11-2 and TRBJ1-5; no clear D. CDR1 is SGHAT and CDR2 is FQNNGV in the germline V gene. Trimming removed 5 bases from V and 0 bases from J, with 11 bases in between. The CDR3 is 15 residues long.

The J gene is TRBJ2-3, the V gene TRBV7-9, with TRBD1 as a possible D gene (6 bases). Germline V gives CDR1 SEHNR, CDR2 FQNEAQ (reference sequence). The CDR3 contains 14 residues. Trimming removed 7 bases at V and 9 bases at J, with 20 bases between. CDR3 in DNA: TGTGCCAGCATCCCTTTTAGAGAGGGGGACACGCAGTATTTT. Translating it yields CASIPFREGDTQYF.

The V gene is TRBV6-5, the J gene TRBJ2-7; 10 nucleotides match TRBD2. The germline CDR1 and CDR2 sequences are MNHEY and SVGAGI. V lost 9 bases and J lost 4; bases outside the gene matches: 9. The CDR3 spans 14 residues. DNA for the CDR3: TGTGCCAGACAACGGTCTAGCGGGGGTTACGAGCAGTACTTC. Encoded protein: CARQRSSGGYEQYF.

This clone has only one observation. The chain joins TRBV11-3 to TRBJ1-4; a possible D gene is TRBD1 (5 bases). CDR3 length equals 17 residues. Germline V gives CDR1 SGHNT, CDR2 YENEEA. Deletions cut 0 bases from V and 2 bases from J, with 13 bases between. The CDR3 bases are TGTGCCAGCAGCTTAGAGGGGCGCTGGGCTACTAATGAAAAACTGTTTTTT. Encoded protein: CASSLEGRWATNEKLFF. The full variable domain, its missing parts supplied by reference TRBV11-3 and TRBJ1-4, is EAGVVQSPRYKIIEKKQPVAFWCNPISGHNTLYWYLQNLGQGPELLIRYENEEAVDDSQLPKDRFSAERLKGVDSTLKIQPAELGDSAVYLCASSLEGRWATNEKLFFGSGTQLSVL.

V gene TRBV9 combines with J gene TRBJ1-4; 12 nucleotides line up with TRBD1. The V segment lost 2 bases and the J segment 7 bases; nucleotides outside the gene matches: 0. Germline assignment: CDR1 SGDLS and CDR2 YYNGEE. This CDR3 spans 14 amino acids. This chain's CDR3 is CASSVGQGAEKLFF. The CDR3 nucleotides read TGTGCCAGCAGCGTGGGACAGGGGGCTGAAAAACTGTTTTTT. Full variable domain (rest looked up from reference TRBV9 and TRBJ1-4): DSGVTQTPKHLITATGQRVTLRCSPRSGDLSVYWYQQSLDQGLQFLIQYYNGEERAKGNILERFSAQQFPDLHSELNLSSLELGDSALYFCASSVGQGAEKLFFGSGTQLSVL.

This chain connects TRBV28 to TRBJ2-5; D is undetermined. This CDR3 comprises 14 residues. V was pared by 5 bases and J by 5 bases, with 15 bases between. CDR1 is MDHEN, CDR2 SYDVKM, per germline. The CDR3 here is CASSPMMPVETQYF. The CDR3 DNA reads TGTGCCAGCAGTCCCATGATGCCGGTGGAGACCCAGTACTTC. Supplemented by reference TRBV28 and TRBJ2-5, the full variable domain reads DVKVTQSSRYLVKRTGEKVFLECVQDMDHENMFWYRQDPGLGLRLIYFSYDVKMKEKGDIPEGYSVSREKKERFSLILESASTNQTSMYLCASSPMMPVETQYFGPGTRLLVL.

The rearrangement links TRBV7-2 to TRBJ2-1; no firm D call. From germline, CDR1 is SGHTA and CDR2 FQGNSA. Trimming cost V 1 base and J 5 bases, with 3 bases left between them. The CDR3 loop spans 12 amino acids. The CDR3 reads CASSLGDNEQFF. CDR3 DNA: TGTGCCAGCAGCTTAGGCGACAATGAGCAGTTCTTC.

This rearrangement joins TRBV6-5 to TRBJ2-3; 9 bases are a match to TRBD2. The CDR3 length is 16 residues. Germline V lookup: CDR1 MNHEY, CDR2 SVGAGI. V was pared by 4 bases and J by 5 bases, with 10 bases of the junction left unmatched. The CDR3 DNA reads as TGTGCCAGCAGTTCCGAGCGGGGGGCTAGAGGAGATACGCAGTATTTT. The encoded protein is CASSSERGARGDTQYF.

CDR3 sequence: CASSIFTGNTEAFF. CDR3 DNA: TGTGCCAGTAGTATTTTCACCGGGAACACTGAAGCTTTCTTT. The chain employs TRBV19 and TRBJ1-1; D gene ambiguous. CDR3 length: 14 amino acids. From germline, CDR1 is LNHDA and CDR2 SQIVND (reference sequence). V was clipped by 3 bases and J by 1 base, with 9 bases between them.

The chain uses TRBV11-2 and TRBJ2-7, with a weak D call TRBD2 (7 bases). Trimming left V 4 bases short and J 3 bases short, with 22 bases between. This CDR3 is built from 17 residues. Germline lookup yields CDR1 SGHAT and CDR2 FQNNGV. The CDR3 loop reads CASSWGRDKDPIYEQYF. CDR3 DNA sequence: TGTGCCAGCAGCTGGGGGAGGGACAAGGACCCCATCTACGAGCAGTACTTC.

The V and J genes are TRBV5-4 and TRBJ2-5; 11 bases align to TRBD2. This CDR3 contains 19 residues. The V gene's germline CDR1 is SGHNT and CDR2 YYREEE (reference sequence). V lost 2 bases, J lost 4 bases, and 16 bases stayed unmatched. DNA of the CDR3: TGTGCCAGCAGCTTTTACCTAGCGGGGGGCAGGTTAGAGGCAGAGACCCAGTACTTC. As protein: CASSFYLAGGRLEAETQYF.

The V call is TRBV5-1, the J call TRBJ2-3, with D unclear. V gave up 2 bases and J gave up 10 bases, with 20 bases separating them. Germline CDR1 and CDR2: SGHRS and YFSETQ. The CDR3 has 15 residues. The CDR3 sequence: CASSLIETPRQAQYF. CDR3 in DNA: TGCGCCAGCAGCTTAATAGAGACCCCTAGGCAAGCGCAGTATTTT.

This clone has just one count. The rearrangement uses TRBV5-8 and TRBJ2-5, with D perhaps matching TRBD2 (6 bases). From germline, CDR1 is SGHTS and CDR2 YDEGEE. V gave up 4 bases and J gave up 9 bases, with 13 bases separating them. This CDR3 has 12 residues. The CDR3 bases are TGTGCCAGCAGCGTGCGGACGGGGGCCCAGTACTTC. Protein: CASSVRTGAQYF.

V is TRBV27 and J is TRBJ1-6; possible D gene TRBD1, 6 bases. The germline CDR1 and CDR2 sequences are MNHEY and SMNVEV (reference sequence). The CDR3 sequence is 17 residues long. The V end lost 5 bases, the J end lost 0 bases, and 14 bases lay between the germline ends. The CDR3 region has the DNA TGTGCCAGCAGTCCTGGGGCAGGGGTCTCCTATAATTCACCCCTCCACTTT. Its protein is CASSPGAGVSYNSPLHF.

The chain recombines TRBV5-1 with TRBJ1-4; TRBD1 might be the D (6 bases). V was trimmed by 4 bases and J by 5 bases, leaving 12 bases between them. This CDR3 has 14 amino acids. Germline CDR1 SGHRS, CDR2 YFSETQ. The CDR3 sequence is CASSTDSTNEKLFF. CDR3 coding DNA: TGCGCCAGCAGCACGGACAGTACGAATGAAAAACTGTTTTTT.

This chain connects TRBV18 to TRBJ2-2; TRBD2 agrees at 10 bases. J gave up 6 bases and V 3 bases, and 7 bases lay outside the gene matches. This CDR3 is 16 amino acids long. Germline V gene lookup returns CDR1 KGHSH and CDR2 LQKENI. The CDR3 spells CASSPSSGSQAGELFF. The CDR3 DNA reads TGTGCCAGCTCACCTTCTAGCGGGAGCCAAGCCGGGGAGCTGTTTTTT.

The gene calls are TRBV2 and TRBJ2-7; 9 bases agree with TRBD2. CDR3 length: 16 residues. J was trimmed by 0 bases and V by 9 bases; bases with no gene match: 12. The germline V gene has CDR1 SNHLY and CDR2 FYNNEI. The CDR3 protein is CAREAEAGGHSYEQYF. The DNA for the CDR3 is TGTGCCAGAGAAGCGGAAGCGGGGGGCCACTCCTACGAGCAGTACTTC.

The chain uses TRBV27 and TRBJ1-6, with TRBD1 matching over 8 bases. CDR3 size: 17 residues. Germline CDR1 and CDR2: MNHEY and SMNVEV (reference sequence). Germline trimming cut 2 bases from V and 9 bases from J; bases unmatched to any gene: 12. DNA for the CDR3: TGTGCCAGCAGTTTACAGGGGGCAAGGTCGTATGGTTCACCCCTCCACTTT. This codes for CASSLQGARSYGSPLHF.